These 5 T cell receptor beta chains originate from one sample sequenced in a study of beta chain features in type 1 diabetes. The study's findings and limits: Shortening of TCRB CDR3s, moderate but significant, appeared in all four CD4+ subsets of Type 1 diabetes patients.

Every bit of the isolated RNA underwent reverse transcription, so sequencing read expressed TCRB transcripts. Some clones are missing from TCRdb's copy, which holds only in-frame ones; the method was immunoSEQ multiplex PCR. In the table there are 130,000 to 150,000 clones, 13% of which are singletons. These receptors' antigens are unknown. The sample consisted of central memory CD4+ T cells from blood. These receptors came from a man aged 18 to 30 with type 1 diabetes.

Only a few counts were recorded for this clone. The rearrangement uses TRBV7-9 and TRBJ1-1; D possibly corresponds to TRBD1 (6 bases). The CDR3 has 12 residues. V lost 4 bases, J lost 10 bases, and 13 bases lay in between. CDR1 is SEHNR and CDR2 is FQNEAQ in the germline V gene (reference sequence). The CDR3 DNA follows: TGTGCCAGCAGCTCCGTCGGACAGTTAGCTTTCTTT. Amino acid sequence: CASSSVGQLAFF.

This clone was found many times. Additional DNA sequences in this sample encode the identical CDR3. V and J are TRBV30 and TRBJ2-5; D is uncertain. The CDR3 covers 11 residues. Trimming stripped 0 bases from V and 5 bases from J, with 4 bases between. Germline assignment: CDR1 GTSNPN and CDR2 SVGIG (reference sequence). The CDR3 DNA reads TGTGCCTGGAGTGTACCTGAGACCCAGTACTTC. Protein sequence: CAWSVPETQYF.

The chain recombines TRBV5-1 with TRBJ2-2; D is unresolved. V lost 0 bases to trimming and J lost 5 bases, with 11 bases between them. CDR1 SGHRS and CDR2 YFSETQ come from the germline V gene. This CDR3 has 15 residues. In DNA, the CDR3 is TGCGCCAGCAGCTTGGCTTACGATACGACCGGGGAGCTGTTTTTT. Translated, it gives CASSLAYDTTGELFF. The full variable domain, rest sourced from reference TRBV5-1 and TRBJ2-2, is KAGVTQTPRYLIKTRGQQVTLSCSPISGHRSVSWYQQTPGQGLQFLFEYFSETQRNKGNFPGRFSGRQFSNSRSEMNVSTLELGDSALYLCASSLAYDTTGELFFGEGSRLTVL.

CDR3 amino acids: CASSLDPGISYEQYF. CDR3 in DNA: TGCGCCAGCAGCCTGGACCCGGGGATTTCCTACGAGCAGTACTTC. The rearrangement uses TRBV5-1 and TRBJ2-7; TRBD2 is a possible D gene (5 bases). Per germline, CDR1 SGHRS and CDR2 YFSETQ. The CDR3 runs to 15 residues. V was trimmed by 4 bases and J by 1 base, leaving 15 bases between them.

The chain carries TRBV5-1 and TRBJ2-7, with 8 bases fitting TRBD1. CDR3 length equals 14 residues. From germline, CDR1 is SGHRS and CDR2 YFSETQ. Losses at the gene ends were 1 base for V and 6 bases for J; bases not matched to a gene: 6. The chain's CDR3 is CASSLLSGGVEQYF. The CDR3 nucleotides read TGCGCCAGCAGCTTGCTCTCAGGGGGCGTCGAGCAGTACTTC. Full variable domain (missing parts from reference TRBV5-1 and TRBJ2-7): KAGVTQTPRYLIKTRGQQVTLSCSPISGHRSVSWYQQTPGQGLQFLFEYFSETQRNKGNFPGRFSGRQFSNSRSEMNVSTLELGDSALYLCASSLLSGGVEQYFGPGTRLTVT.